A single sample is the source of the 21 T cell receptor beta chains below, sequenced in a study of blood T cell repertoires in COVID-19. Clones were sequenced by immunoSEQ multiplex PCR, and TCRdb holds only the in-frame ones, with some missing. Here the sample spans about 70,000 clones, more than 75% being singletons. Sequenced material: peripheral blood. The receptors here all came from a woman of 80 years or more with active or convalescent COVID-19.

This clone showed up just a few times. The V gene is TRBV30, the J gene TRBJ1-2; D is possibly TRBD1 (6 bases). The V gene's germline CDR1 is GTSNPN and CDR2 SVGIG (reference sequence). The CDR3 length is 13 residues. The germline V and J ends were trimmed by 2 bases and 5 bases, with 12 bases remaining between them. CDR3 coding DNA: TGTGCCTGGAGTAGACGAGGGGGTTATGGCTACACCTTC. The encoded protein is CAWSRRGGYGYTF.

This rearrangement joins TRBV7-8 to TRBJ1-1; D unclear. The CDR3 loop spans 12 amino acids. The germline V and J ends were trimmed by 5 bases and 7 bases, with 11 bases remaining between them. Germline CDR1 and CDR2: SGHVS and FQNEAQ. CDR3 nucleotides: TGTGCCAGCAGCCGCGGGGATGTTGAAGCTTTCTTT. Protein product: CASSRGDVEAFF.

This clone was observed a handful of times. The rearrangement links TRBV12-3 or TRBV12-4 to TRBJ2-5; 8 bases agree with TRBD2. The J segment lost 7 bases and the V segment lost 5 bases, leaving 0 bases of the junction unmatched. The CDR3 has 11 amino acids. In DNA form, the CDR3 reads TGTGCCAGCAGTCGGGAGGGGACCCAGTACTTC. This translates into CASSREGTQYF.

The chain employs TRBV19 and TRBJ1-2, with 7 nucleotides matching TRBD1. In germline, CDR1 is LNHDA, CDR2 SQIVND (reference sequence). CDR3 size: 15 residues. With V trimmed by 3 bases and J by 2 bases, 6 bases remained unmatched. CDR3 sequence reads: CASSMATGRNYGYTF. CDR3 nucleotides: TGTGCCAGTAGTATGGCGACAGGGAGGAACTATGGCTACACCTTC.

The gene calls are TRBV5-5 and TRBJ1-2; 9 nucleotides agree with TRBD1. In germline, CDR1 is SGHKS, CDR2 YYEKEE (reference sequence). The CDR3 is 15 residues long. V shed 4 bases, J shed 4 bases, and the junction held 8 bases outside the gene matches. CDR3: CASSPGDRVAYGYTF. CDR3 in DNA: TGTGCCAGCAGCCCTGGGGACAGGGTGGCCTATGGCTACACCTTC.

This clone came up once. This sequence joins TRBV11-2 and TRBJ2-3; 13 bases map to TRBD2. From germline, CDR1 is SGHAT and CDR2 FQNNGV. V lost 9 bases to trimming and J lost 6 bases; unmatched junction nucleotides: 6. CDR3 length equals 14 residues. The CDR3 reads CASRLAGGWDTQYF. CDR3 nucleotides: TGTGCCAGTAGACTAGCGGGGGGCTGGGATACGCAGTATTTT.

The sample holds a few counts of this clone. The chain couples TRBV11-2 to TRBJ1-5; unclear D gene. The V end lost 4 bases, the J end lost 5 bases, and 15 bases lay between the germline ends. Germline V CDR1 and CDR2: SGHAT, FQNNGV. The CDR3 loop spans 15 amino acids. The CDR3 sequence: CASSSGWEVDQPQHF. The CDR3 DNA reads as TGTGCCAGCAGCTCGGGGTGGGAGGTGGATCAGCCCCAGCATTTT.

This clone was seen more than once but under ten times. V usage is TRBV4-3 and J usage is TRBJ1-2; D possibly corresponds to TRBD1 (5 bases). V dropped 1 base and J dropped 5 bases, with 14 bases sitting between them. The CDR3 runs to 15 residues. Germline V lookup: CDR1 LGHNA, CDR2 YSLEER. The CDR3 nucleotides are TGCGCCAGCAGCCAAGGATTGTCGGGGGTGTATGGCTACACCTTC. Its translation: CASSQGLSGVYGYTF.

This clone appeared a few times. Other DNA sequences within the sample encode an identical CDR3. This chain links TRBV2 with TRBJ2-5; D is ambiguous. CDR1 and CDR2 from the germline V gene are SNHLY and FYNNEI. Trimming took 4 bases from V and 3 from J, leaving 3 bases between them. The CDR3 contains 11 residues. The CDR3 sequence is CASSAEETQYF. Written as DNA, the CDR3 is TGTGCCAGCAGTGCAGAAGAGACCCAGTACTTC.

This clone was recorded a few times. This sequence joins TRBV30 and TRBJ1-3; TRBD1 is a possible D gene (6 bases). The V gene lost 2 bases and the J gene lost 0 bases, with 11 bases spanning the gap. The germline CDR1 and CDR2 sequences are GTSNPN and SVGIG (reference sequence). This CDR3 contains 15 residues. The CDR3 spells CAWSTGLTSGNTIYF. CDR3 in DNA: TGTGCCTGGAGTACAGGGTTAACCTCTGGAAACACCATATATTTT.

This clone showed up just once. The chain joins TRBV5-6 to TRBJ2-2, with D uncertain. Trimming took 1 base from V and 7 from J, leaving 8 bases between them. The CDR3 length is 13 residues. Germline V lookup: CDR1 SGHDT, CDR2 YYEEEE. The CDR3 coding sequence is TGTGCCAGCAGCTTGCTCCCGGGCGGGGAGCTGTTTTTT. Residues: CASSLLPGGELFF. Complete variable domain (other parts from reference TRBV5-6 and TRBJ2-2): DAGVTQSPTHLIKTRGQQVTLRCSPKSGHDTVSWYQQALGQGPQFIFQYYEEEERQRGNFPDRFSGHQFPNYSSELNVNALLLGDSALYLCASSLLPGGELFFGEGSRLTVL.

The chain employs TRBV6-5 and TRBJ2-5, with a possible D match to TRBD1 (6 bases). Germline V gene lookup returns CDR1 MNHEY and CDR2 SVGAGI. The CDR3 loop spans 14 amino acids. The V end was cut by 2 bases, the J end by 2 bases, with 9 bases between. The CDR3 sequence: CASSYSGQQETQYF. CDR3 bases: TGTGCCAGCAGTTACAGCGGACAGCAAGAGACCCAGTACTTC.

V usage is TRBV9 and J usage is TRBJ1-1; D not certain. The germline gives CDR1 SGDLS, CDR2 YYNGEE. The CDR3 has 14 amino acids. The ends were cut back, 0 bases at V and 2 bases at J, with 8 bases in the middle. The DNA of the CDR3 is TGTGCCAGCAGCGTAGATCCCGTAAACACTGAAGCTTTCTTT. It is translated as CASSVDPVNTEAFF.

The V gene is TRBV3-1 (or the pseudogene TRBV3-2), the J gene TRBJ1-1; no firm D call. V lost 3 bases and J lost 2, with 13 bases in between. The CDR3 loop spans 15 amino acids. The V gene's germline CDR1 is LGHDT and CDR2 YNNKEL (reference sequence). CDR3 protein: CASSQGRTGNTEAFF. The DNA for the CDR3 is TGTGCCAGCAGCCAGGGGAGGACGGGAAACACTGAAGCTTTCTTT.

The chain has TRBV24-1 and TRBJ1-2; D is possibly TRBD1 (6 bases). V lost 5 bases and J 3 bases, leaving 12 bases between the germline ends. Germline V gives CDR1 KGHDR, CDR2 SFDVKD. The CDR3 extends over 14 amino acids. The CDR3 sequence: CATSAPGHDYGYTF. CDR3 DNA: TGTGCCACCAGTGCTCCGGGACACGACTATGGCTACACCTTC.

This clone was counted only a few times. J is TRBJ2-2 and V is TRBV7-6; 12 bases fit TRBD2. Germline CDR1 SGHVS, CDR2 FNYEAQ. Germline trimming cut 0 bases from V and 4 bases from J; bases unmatched to any gene: 15. CDR3 length equals 21 residues. This chain's CDR3 is CASSLALGWLAGGPVTGELFF. CDR3 nucleotides: TGTGCCAGCAGCTTAGCGCTCGGTTGGCTAGCGGGGGGGCCTGTCACCGGGGAGCTGTTTTTT.

The CDR3: CASSQGQDNYGYTF. CDR3 sequence (DNA): TGTGCCAGCAGCCAAGGACAGGATAACTATGGCTACACCTTC. The J gene is TRBJ1-2, the V gene TRBV3-1 (or the pseudogene TRBV3-2), with a tentative D call TRBD1 (6 bases). There are 14 residues in the CDR3. Germline-derived CDR1 and CDR2 are LGHDT and YNNKEL (reference sequence). Trimming stripped 1 base from V and 1 base from J, with 7 bases between.

This clone was observed a few times. The chain is built from TRBV23-1 and TRBJ1-4, with D hard to call. TRBV23-1 is an open reading frame whose function is uncertain. V lost 0 bases to trimming and J lost 4 bases, with 15 bases between them. The CDR3 covers 17 residues. The CDR3 sequence is CASSQSEARTLNEKLFF. The CDR3 DNA is TGCGCCAGCAGTCAATCGGAGGCTCGAACCCTTAATGAAAAACTGTTTTTT.

The chain links TRBV28 to TRBJ1-5; D gene unclear. V was clipped by 7 bases and J by 7 bases, with 14 bases between them. This CDR3 is 13 amino acids long. Germline CDR1 is MDHEN and CDR2 is SYDVKM. CDR3 bases: TGTGCCAGCATCGGAGGTAATATCCAGCCCCAGCATTTT. This codes for CASIGGNIQPQHF.

The rearrangement joins TRBV4-3 to TRBJ1-5; 8 nucleotides match TRBD1. Germline trimming cut 0 bases from V and 5 bases from J; bases unmatched to any gene: 3. The CDR3 contains 15 residues. Germline V gene data show CDR1 as LGHNA and CDR2 as YSLEER. The CDR3 sequence: CASSQDRTGYQPQHF. CDR3 nucleotides: TGCGCCAGCAGCCAAGACCGGACAGGGTATCAGCCCCAGCATTTT.

This clone was observed a handful of times. This chain uses TRBV18 with TRBJ1-1; TRBD1 is a possible D gene (5 bases). Germline V CDR1 and CDR2: KGHSH, LQKENI. The CDR3 runs 11 residues. V dropped 3 bases and J dropped 7 bases, with 6 bases sitting between them. The CDR3 spells CASSPGGEAFF. DNA for the CDR3: TGTGCCAGCTCACCCGGGGGTGAAGCTTTCTTT.